This entry concerns a single T cell receptor (beta chain). No antigen is known for it. Sequencing targeted TCR beta in T cells from blood (CD8+ and CD4+). Deletions cut 2 bases from V and 5 bases from J, with 9 bases between. Germline assignment: CDR1 SGHTA and CDR2 FQGNSA. The CDR3 is 13 amino acids. After extraction with the RNeasy kit, roughly 0.5 to 1 ug of the RNA was reverse transcribed using random hexamers. One entry per CDR3 protein results from TCRdb running MiXCR on the immunoSEQ multiplex PCR reads. The table records 100,000 or so distinct CDR3 sequences, roughly 91% of them present only once. The source of the sample is a study of CD8 T cells in Susac syndrome. The study's findings and limits: The study's TCR sequencing and HLA analysis drew on a certain number of individuals. That number was acknowledged as relatively small.

This TCR was recovered from a human donor in good health. This chain joins TRBV7-2 and TRBJ1-1; D is unclear. What was sequenced was CD4+ T cells from PBMCs. In DNA form, the CDR3 reads TGTGCCAGCAGCTTATCGGGGAAAACTGAAGCTTTCTTT. Its protein product is CASSLSGKTEAFF.